The 5 T cell receptor beta chains in this list originate from one sample, sequenced in a study of PD-L1 blockade in urothelial cancer. Time point reported: peripheral blood 6 weeks after treatment start. Method: immunoSEQ multiplex PCR; TCRdb's copy keeps in-frame clones and lacks some. The table includes roughly 120,000 clones, roughly 89% detected once. The specimen comprised PBMCs, sampled around atezolizumab (anti-PD-L1) treatment. The receptors were gathered from a man in his sixties with urothelial cancer.

The CDR3 here is CASSVAGNNQPQHF. CDR3 in DNA: TGTGCCAGCAGCGTAGCAGGGAACAATCAGCCCCAGCATTTT. The chain uses TRBV9 and TRBJ1-5, with a possible D match to TRBD1 (5 bases). The ends were cut back, 0 bases at V and 3 bases at J, with 7 bases in the middle. Germline V gives CDR1 SGDLS, CDR2 YYNGEE. CDR3 length: 14 residues.

The chain employs TRBV2 and TRBJ2-1, with 12 nucleotides matching TRBD2. CDR1 is SNHLY and CDR2 is FYNNEI in the germline V gene. The CDR3 length is 15 residues. The J segment lost 9 bases and the V segment lost 6 bases, leaving 9 bases of the junction unmatched. CDR3 nucleotide sequence: TGTGCCAGCAGCGACGTCCTAGCGGGAGGGAGTGAGCAGTTCTTC. This codes for CASSDVLAGGSEQFF.

This rearrangement joins TRBV29-1 to TRBJ2-1; 8 bases fit TRBD2. Germline V gene lookup returns CDR1 SQVTM and CDR2 ANQGSEA. The CDR3 is 17 amino acids. V shed 7 bases and J 10 bases; nucleotides not matched to a gene: 24. The CDR3 sequence: CSAGYRDAGGEGREQFF. The CDR3, as DNA: TGCAGCGCTGGGTACAGGGATGCGGGAGGAGAGGGCAGGGAGCAGTTCTTC.

The chain carries TRBV15 and TRBJ2-1, with D possibly matching TRBD2 (5 bases). Deletions cut 3 bases from V and 0 bases from J, with 12 bases between. The CDR3 covers 16 residues. CDR1 and CDR2 from the germline V gene are LNHNV and YYDKDF (reference sequence). The CDR3 reads CATSSGGPSSYNEQFF. CDR3 nucleotide sequence: TGTGCCACCAGCAGCGGCGGGCCGAGCTCCTACAATGAGCAGTTCTTC.

The gene calls are TRBV28 and TRBJ1-2; D might be TRBD1 (5 bases). Germline lookup yields CDR1 MDHEN and CDR2 SYDVKM. This CDR3 comprises 14 residues. V gave up 7 bases and J gave up 0 bases, with 12 bases separating them. CDR3 sequence reads: CASKLGGPNYGYTF. CDR3 nucleotides: TGTGCCAGCAAGTTGGGGGGACCTAACTATGGCTACACCTTC.